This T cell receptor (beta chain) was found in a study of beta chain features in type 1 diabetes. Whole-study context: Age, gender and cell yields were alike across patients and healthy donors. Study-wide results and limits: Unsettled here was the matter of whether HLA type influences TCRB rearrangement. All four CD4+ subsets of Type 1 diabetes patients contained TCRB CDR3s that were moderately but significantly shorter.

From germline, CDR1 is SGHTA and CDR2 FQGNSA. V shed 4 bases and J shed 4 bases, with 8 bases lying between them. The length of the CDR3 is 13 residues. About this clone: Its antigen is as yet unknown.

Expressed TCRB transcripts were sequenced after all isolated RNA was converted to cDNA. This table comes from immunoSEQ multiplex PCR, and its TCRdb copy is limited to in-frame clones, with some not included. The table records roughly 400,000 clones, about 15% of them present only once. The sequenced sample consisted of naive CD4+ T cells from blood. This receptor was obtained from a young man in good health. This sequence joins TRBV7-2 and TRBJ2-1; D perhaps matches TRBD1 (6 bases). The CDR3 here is CASSSQGYNEQFF. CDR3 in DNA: TGTGCCAGCAGCTCCCAGGGGTACAATGAGCAGTTCTTC.